This paragraph covers one TCR beta chain sequence. The data were produced by immunoSEQ multiplex PCR, yet TCRdb's version contains in-frame clones alone and is incomplete. This table has approximately 92,000 clones, 92% appearing once. These data belong to a study of T cell changes during pregnancy in multiple sclerosis. The V gene lost 3 bases and the J gene lost 2 bases, with 8 bases spanning the gap. The CDR3 has 13 amino acids. The germline gives CDR1 LNHDA, CDR2 SQIVND (reference sequence). The sample in question was peripheral blood, obtained in the first trimester of pregnancy. The rearrangement uses TRBV19 and TRBJ2-7; maybe TRBD1 (5 bases). This receptor was taken from a female donor with multiple sclerosis, enrolled in a pregnancy study. DNA for the CDR3: TGTGCCAGTAGTATTAAAGGGGCCTACGAGCAGTACTTC. As protein: CASSIKGAYEQYF.